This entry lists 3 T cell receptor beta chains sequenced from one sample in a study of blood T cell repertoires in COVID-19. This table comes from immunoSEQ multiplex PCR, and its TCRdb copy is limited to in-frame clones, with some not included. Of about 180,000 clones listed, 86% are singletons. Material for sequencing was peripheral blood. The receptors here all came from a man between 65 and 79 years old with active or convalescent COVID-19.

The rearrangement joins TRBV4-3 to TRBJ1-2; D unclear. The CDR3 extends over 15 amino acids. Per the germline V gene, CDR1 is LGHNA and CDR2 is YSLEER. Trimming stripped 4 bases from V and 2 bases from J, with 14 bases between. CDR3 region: CASSPGGSQNYGYTF. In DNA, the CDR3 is TGCGCCAGCAGCCCAGGAGGCTCCCAAAACTATGGCTACACCTTC.

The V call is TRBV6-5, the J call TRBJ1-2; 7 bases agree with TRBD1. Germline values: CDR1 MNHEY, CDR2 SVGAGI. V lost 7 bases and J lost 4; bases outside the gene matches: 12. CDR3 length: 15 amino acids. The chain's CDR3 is CASIMTGSDFYGYTF. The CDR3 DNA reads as TGTGCCAGCATCATGACAGGGTCGGATTTCTATGGCTACACCTTC.

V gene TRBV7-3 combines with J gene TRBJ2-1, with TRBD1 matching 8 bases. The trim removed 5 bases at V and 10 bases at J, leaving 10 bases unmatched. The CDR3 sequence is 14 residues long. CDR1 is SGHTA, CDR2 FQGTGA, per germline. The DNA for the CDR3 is TGTGCCAGCAGCCCGACAGGGGAACGGGGCGAGCAGTTCTTC. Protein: CASSPTGERGEQFF.